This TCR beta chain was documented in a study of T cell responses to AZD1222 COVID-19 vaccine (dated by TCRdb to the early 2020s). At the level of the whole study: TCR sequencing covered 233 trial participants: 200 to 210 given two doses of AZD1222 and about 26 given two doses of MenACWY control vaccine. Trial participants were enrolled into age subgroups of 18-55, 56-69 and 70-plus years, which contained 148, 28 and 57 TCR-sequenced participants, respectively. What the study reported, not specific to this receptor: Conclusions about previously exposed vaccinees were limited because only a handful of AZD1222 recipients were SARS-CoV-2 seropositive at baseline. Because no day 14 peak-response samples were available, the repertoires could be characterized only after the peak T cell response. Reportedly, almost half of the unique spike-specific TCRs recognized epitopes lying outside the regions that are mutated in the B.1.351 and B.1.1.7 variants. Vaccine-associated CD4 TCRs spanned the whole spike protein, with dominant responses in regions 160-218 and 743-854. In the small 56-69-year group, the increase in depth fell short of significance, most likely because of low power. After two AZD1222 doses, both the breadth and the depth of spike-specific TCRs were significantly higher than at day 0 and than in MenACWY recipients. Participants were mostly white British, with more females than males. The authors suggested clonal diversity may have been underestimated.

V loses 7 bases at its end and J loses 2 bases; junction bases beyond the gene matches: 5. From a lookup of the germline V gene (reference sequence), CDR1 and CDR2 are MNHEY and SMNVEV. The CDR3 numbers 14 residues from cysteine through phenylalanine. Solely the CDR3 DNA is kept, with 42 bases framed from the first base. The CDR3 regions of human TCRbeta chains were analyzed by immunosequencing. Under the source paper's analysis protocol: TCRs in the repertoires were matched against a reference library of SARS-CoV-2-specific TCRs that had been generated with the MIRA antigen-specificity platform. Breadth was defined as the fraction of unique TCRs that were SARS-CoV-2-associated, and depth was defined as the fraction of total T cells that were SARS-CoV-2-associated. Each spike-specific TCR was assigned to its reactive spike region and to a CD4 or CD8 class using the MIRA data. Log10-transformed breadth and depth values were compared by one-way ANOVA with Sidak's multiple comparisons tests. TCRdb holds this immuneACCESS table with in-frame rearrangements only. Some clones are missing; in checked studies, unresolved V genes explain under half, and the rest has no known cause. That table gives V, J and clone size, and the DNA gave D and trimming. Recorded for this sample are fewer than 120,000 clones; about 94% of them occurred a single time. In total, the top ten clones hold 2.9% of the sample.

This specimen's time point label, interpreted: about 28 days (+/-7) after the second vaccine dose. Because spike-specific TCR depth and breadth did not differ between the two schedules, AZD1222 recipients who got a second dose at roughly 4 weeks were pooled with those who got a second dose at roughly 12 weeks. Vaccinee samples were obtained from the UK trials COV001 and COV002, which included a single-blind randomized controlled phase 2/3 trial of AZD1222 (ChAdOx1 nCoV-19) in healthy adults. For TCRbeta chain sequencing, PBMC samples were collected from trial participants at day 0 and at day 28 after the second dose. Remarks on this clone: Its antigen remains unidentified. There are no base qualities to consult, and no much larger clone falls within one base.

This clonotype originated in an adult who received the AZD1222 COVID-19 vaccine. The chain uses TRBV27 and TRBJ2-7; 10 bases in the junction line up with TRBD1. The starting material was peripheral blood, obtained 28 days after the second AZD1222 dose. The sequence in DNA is TGTGCCAGCAAGTGGGGACAGGGGACCTACGAGCAGTACTTC. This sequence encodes CASKWGQGTYEQYF.